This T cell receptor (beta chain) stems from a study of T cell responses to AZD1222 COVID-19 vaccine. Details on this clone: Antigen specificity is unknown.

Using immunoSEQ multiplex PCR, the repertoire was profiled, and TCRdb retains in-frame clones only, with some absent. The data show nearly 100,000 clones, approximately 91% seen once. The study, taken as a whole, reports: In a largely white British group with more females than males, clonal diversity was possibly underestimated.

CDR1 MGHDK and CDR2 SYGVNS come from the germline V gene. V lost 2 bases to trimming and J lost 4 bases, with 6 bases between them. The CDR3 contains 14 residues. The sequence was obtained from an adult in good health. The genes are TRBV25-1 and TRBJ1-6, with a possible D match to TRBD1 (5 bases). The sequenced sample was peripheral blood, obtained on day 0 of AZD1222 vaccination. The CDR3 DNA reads TGTGCCAGCAGTGAAGGGGGGTATAATTCACCCCTCCACTTT. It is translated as CASSEGGYNSPLHF.